This T cell receptor (beta chain) was documented in a study of spatial heterogeneity in lung cancer. Study summary: Detection consistently yielded more beta chains than alpha chains.

This clonotype was found many times. In germline, CDR1 is LNHDA, CDR2 SQIVND (reference sequence). V lost 6 bases and J lost 5; bases outside the gene matches: 4. This CDR3 comprises 15 residues. TCRdb reanalysed the 5' RACE reads using MiXCR and keeps one entry per CDR3 protein. The sample has about 1,700 distinct CDR3 sequences, under 20% seen once. Time point given: blood at routine non-recurrence follow-up after resection. Material: PBMCs, obtained at follow-up. The chain couples TRBV19 to TRBJ2-1, with 13 bases fitting TRBD2. This sequence was found in a male donor with early-stage non-small cell lung cancer. The DNA for the CDR3 is TGTGCCAGTAGGACGACTAGCGGGGGGCACAATGAGCAGTTCTTC. Its translation is CASRTTSGGHNEQFF.